These T cell receptor beta chains were read from a single sample in a study of blood T cells in healthy people across ages. TCRdb reprocessed the 5' RACE reads with MiXCR, giving one entry per CDR3 protein. The table shows more than 800,000 distinct CDR3 sequences, with more than 40% occurring only once. Material: blood. These receptors all stem from a woman aged 55-70 years in good health. Each CDR3 is given with its conserved first and last residue. The D gene is left open where the match is weak. Clone size is given for some rows only: seen once, a few or many times, or a class if the clone is expanded.

NA TRBJ2-1 TRBV29-1 TRBD2 TGCAGCGTTGAAGACCCTAGCGGGAGATCCTACAATGAGCAGTTCTTC CSVEDPSGRSYNEQFF
NA TRBJ1-5 TRBV5-8 NA TGTGCCAGCAGCTCCTCCTATGGTCCGGGGAGCAATCAGCCCCAGCATTTT CASSSSYGPGSNQPQHF
NA TRBJ2-6 TRBV28 TRBD2 TGTGCCAGCAGTCACCTAGCGGGAGGGCTCGGGGCCAGCGTCCTGACTTTC CASSHLAGGLGASVLTF
NA TRBJ2-5 TRBV12-3/TRBV12-4 NA TGTGCCAGCAGTTTTGAATCTGGGGTACAACTAGGGTGGGAGACCCAGTACTTC CASSFESGVQLGWETQYF
few TRBJ2-7 TRBV4-2 NA TGTGCCAGCAGCCCGAACGAACTAGCTGTGTACGAGCAGTACTTC CASSPNELAVYEQYF
NA TRBJ2-3 TRBV5-1 NA TGCGCCAGCAGCTATAGCGCAGGGATGGATACGCAGTATTTT CASSYSAGMDTQYF
few TRBJ2-7 TRBV15 NA TGTGCCACCAGCAGCGGGACAACCTCCTACGAGCAGTACTTC CATSSGTTSYEQYF
few TRBJ2-7 TRBV29-1 NA TGCAGCGTCTCTCTGGCAAGGACGGCCTACGAGCAGTACTTC CSVSLARTAYEQYF
NA TRBJ2-5 TRBV5-5 NA TGTGCCAGCAGTCACGTTCAGGTACAGGAGACCCAGTACTTC CASSHVQVQETQYF
NA TRBJ2-1 TRBV7-2 TRBD2 TGTGCCAGCAGCTTCGGGTTAGCGGGAGGGCCGAGAGGTGAGCAGTTCTTC CASSFGLAGGPRGEQFF
NA TRBJ2-7 TRBV20-1 NA TGCAGTACAACTCTCGGCAGGAGCCCCCAGAGAGCCCAGTACTTC CSTTLGRSPQRAQYF
few TRBJ2-7 TRBV27 TRBD2 TGTGCCAGCAGTTATAGCGGGAGACCGGGAGAGCAGTACTTC CASSYSGRPGEQYF
NA TRBJ1-6 TRBV7-8 TRBD1 TGTGCCAGCAGCTGGGGACAGGGTGATTCACCCCTCCACTTT CASSWGQGDSPLHF
few TRBJ2-2 TRBV6-5 NA TGTGCCAGCAGTTACAAGGGCACCGGGGAGCTGTTTTTT CASSYKGTGELFF
NA TRBJ2-7 TRBV29-1 NA TGCAGCGCTGATGATGGGGTTACCTACGAGCAGTACTTC CSADDGVTYEQYF